These T cell receptor beta chains were read from a single sample in a study of cytomegalovirus exposure and HLA in healthy donors. Data came from immunoSEQ multiplex PCR; TCRdb stores just in-frame clones and leaves some out. The sample has 130,000 to 150,000 clones; around nine tenths are singletons. Source material: PBMCs. Source of these receptors: a woman aged 18-29 years in good health and CMV-seropositive. Each CDR3 is given with its conserved first and last residue. Each record gives: clone size, V gene, D gene, J gene, CDR3 length, CDR3 DNA, CDR3 protein. The D gene is left open where the match is weak. Part of the rows lack a size; the others show once, few, many or a class for expanded clones.

clone_size: -; v_call: TRBV29-1; d_call: TRBD1; j_call: TRBJ1-1; cdr3_length: 12; cdr3_nt: TGCAGCGTTTCAGGGGGTGGGACTGAAGCTTTCTTT; cdr3_aa: CSVSGGGTEAFF
clone_size: -; v_call: TRBV9; d_call: -; j_call: TRBJ1-4; cdr3_length: 14; cdr3_nt: TGTGCCAGCAGCGTACAGTCAACTAATGAAAAACTGTTTTTT; cdr3_aa: CASSVQSTNEKLFF
clone_size: -; v_call: TRBV2; d_call: TRBD2; j_call: TRBJ2-7; cdr3_length: 14; cdr3_nt: TGTGCCAGCACCGAGGGGCGGGGGGGACAAGAGCAGTACTTC; cdr3_aa: CASTEGRGGQEQYF
clone_size: -; v_call: TRBV7-3; d_call: TRBD1; j_call: TRBJ1-2; cdr3_length: 13; cdr3_nt: TGTGCCAGCAGCCCCAGGGGGCGAGATGGCTACACCTTC; cdr3_aa: CASSPRGRDGYTF
clone_size: -; v_call: TRBV2; d_call: TRBD2; j_call: TRBJ2-3; cdr3_length: 16; cdr3_nt: TGTGCCAGCAGTGAACGACTAGCGGGGGACGCTTGGACGCAGTATTTT; cdr3_aa: CASSERLAGDAWTQYF
clone_size: once; v_call: TRBV10-3; d_call: TRBD2; j_call: TRBJ2-1; cdr3_length: 11; cdr3_nt: TGTTCCAGCGGGAGCCAGAATGAGCAGTTCTTC; cdr3_aa: CSSGSQNEQFF
clone_size: -; v_call: TRBV5-4; d_call: -; j_call: TRBJ2-7; cdr3_length: 15; cdr3_nt: TGTGCCAGCAGCGCGGGCGAGGGTCCCCCCTACGAGCAGTACTTC; cdr3_aa: CASSAGEGPPYEQYF
clone_size: -; v_call: TRBV28; d_call: TRBD1; j_call: TRBJ1-1; cdr3_length: 16; cdr3_nt: TGTGCCAGCAGATCCCCCGGGACAGGGGGGACCACTGAAGCTTTCTTT; cdr3_aa: CASRSPGTGGTTEAFF
clone_size: -; v_call: TRBV6-5; d_call: -; j_call: TRBJ1-2; cdr3_length: 13; cdr3_nt: TGTGCCAGCAGTTCCCAGGTCAACTATGGCTACACCTTC; cdr3_aa: CASSSQVNYGYTF
clone_size: -; v_call: TRBV27; d_call: -; j_call: TRBJ1-1; cdr3_length: 14; cdr3_nt: TGTGCCAGCAGTTCGGGGGGCTGGTACACTGAAGCTTTCTTT; cdr3_aa: CASSSGGWYTEAFF